What follows are 13 T cell receptor beta chains derived from one specimen sequenced in a study of CD8 T cells in ankylosing spondylitis. One entry per CDR3 protein, called by TCRdb with MiXCR from the 5' RACE reads. The data contain more than 300,000 distinct CDR3 sequences, roughly 10% of them singletons. The specimen was blood, either unsorted or a sorted T cell fraction (not recorded which). The receptors were sampled from a female donor with ankylosing spondylitis or in good health (not recorded which).

The chain has TRBV12-3 or TRBV12-4 and TRBJ2-7, with a weak D call TRBD2 (7 bases). This CDR3 is built from 13 residues. V was pared by 6 bases and J by 5 bases, with 14 bases between. The CDR3 here is CASRVGGANEQYF. The CDR3, as DNA: TGTGCCAGCAGGGTGGGGGGGGCCAACGAGCAGTACTTC.

This clonotype was recorded many times. The chain joins TRBV20-1 to TRBJ1-5; 9 positions match TRBD1. V lost 5 bases to trimming and J lost 0 bases; unmatched junction nucleotides: 2. Germline V gene sequence: CDR1 DFQATT, CDR2 SNEGSKA (reference sequence). The CDR3 has 14 amino acids. Here the CDR3 reads CSAGDRASNQPQHF. CDR3 nucleotide sequence: TGCAGTGCTGGGGACAGGGCTAGCAATCAGCCCCAGCATTTT.

This clonotype was counted at least ten times. The chain employs TRBV20-1 and TRBJ2-3; TRBD2 aligns across 8 bases. Germline CDR1 reads DFQATT; CDR2 reads SNEGSKA (reference sequence). V lost 0 bases, J lost 6 bases, and 8 bases stayed unmatched. The CDR3 is made up of 15 amino acids. The CDR3 DNA reads as TGCAGTGCTAGAGATCACGGCGGGGGGTTCGATACGCAGTATTTT. The encoded protein is CSARDHGGGFDTQYF.

This clonotype was detected only a few times. The chain joins TRBV12-3 or TRBV12-4 to TRBJ2-5; the D is unclear. V gave up 5 bases and J gave up 2 bases, with 6 bases separating them. The CDR3 loop spans 12 amino acids. The CDR3 loop is CASSDSQETQYF. CDR3 bases: TGTGCCAGCAGTGATTCACAAGAGACCCAGTACTTC.

This clonotype was observed at least ten times. This rearrangement joins TRBV20-1 to TRBJ2-1, with 7 bases aligning to TRBD1. The CDR3 loop spans 14 amino acids. V shed 3 bases, J shed 7 bases, and the junction held 9 bases outside the gene matches. From germline, CDR1 is DFQATT and CDR2 SNEGSKA (reference sequence). CDR3 protein: CSARAPQGWNEQFF. DNA for the CDR3: TGCAGTGCTAGGGCTCCACAGGGGTGGAATGAGCAGTTCTTC.

This clonotype occurred many times. The chain links TRBV6-1 to TRBJ2-1, with TRBD2 identical over 7 bases. The CDR3 has 12 residues. Trimming took 2 bases from V and 14 from J; bases not matched to a gene: 6. From germline, CDR1 is MNHNS and CDR2 SASEGT. The CDR3 is CASSEYVGGKFF. For the CDR3, the DNA is TGTGCCAGCAGTGAATATGTGGGAGGGAAGTTCTTC.

This clonotype was observed a handful of times. Here the CDR3 DNA reads TGCAGTGCTATAACGGGACTTTACTCCTACAATGAGCAGTTCTTC. It translates to CSAITGLYSYNEQFF. The rearrangement joins TRBV20-1 to TRBJ2-1; tentatively, D is TRBD2 (6 bases). Germline V gene sequence: CDR1 DFQATT, CDR2 SNEGSKA (reference sequence). Trimming took 4 bases from V and 0 from J, leaving 13 bases between them. This CDR3 comprises 15 residues.

The chain joins TRBV12-3 or TRBV12-4 to TRBJ2-2; TRBD2 might be the D (6 bases). Deletions cut 4 bases from V and 3 bases from J, with 21 bases between. The CDR3 has 18 amino acids. The CDR3, as DNA: TGTGCCAGCAGTTACCCCCGGGGGACCTCCGCTTACACCGGGGAGCTGTTTTTT. Its translation: CASSYPRGTSAYTGELFF.

This clonotype has more than one count but fewer than ten. The V gene is TRBV30, the J gene TRBJ1-3; D remains unclear. The CDR3 runs 16 residues. Trimming took off 2 bases at V and 0 bases at J, with 14 bases between the two ends. The V gene's germline CDR1 is GTSNPN and CDR2 SVGIG (reference sequence). The CDR3, as DNA: TGTGCCTGGAGTTGGTACAGCGGAAACTCTGGAAACACCATATATTTT. Translation gives CAWSWYSGNSGNTIYF.

This clonotype was counted at least ten times. V gene TRBV28 combines with J gene TRBJ1-3, with 8 bases matching TRBD1. V trimming: 3 bases; J trimming: 3 bases; junction bases outside the gene matches: 7. CDR3 length: 16 residues. The V gene's germline CDR1 is MDHEN and CDR2 SYDVKM. The CDR3: CASSFARTGFGNTIYF. Written as DNA, the CDR3 is TGTGCCAGCAGTTTCGCCCGGACAGGGTTTGGAAACACCATATATTTT.

This clonotype was detected ten times or more. This chain uses TRBV6-5 with TRBJ2-2; 7 positions match TRBD2. Germline assignment: CDR1 MNHEY and CDR2 SVGAGI. This CDR3 spans 15 amino acids. Trimming removed 2 bases from V and 4 bases from J; junction bases left unmatched: 4. This CDR3 reads CASSYVPGGTGELFF. CDR3 nucleotides: TGTGCCAGCAGTTACGTTCCGGGAGGCACCGGGGAGCTGTTTTTT.

CDR3 protein: CSARGTETRGAYNSPLHF. CDR3 sequence (DNA): TGCAGTGCTAGAGGGACCGAGACCAGGGGCGCTTATAATTCACCCCTCCACTTT. The chain couples TRBV20-1 to TRBJ1-6, with a tentative D call TRBD1 (6 bases). Germline assignment: CDR1 DFQATT and CDR2 SNEGSKA (reference sequence). The V end was cut by 1 base, the J end by 4 bases, with 20 bases between. The CDR3 runs 18 residues.

There are many counts of this clonotype. The J gene is TRBJ2-3, the V gene TRBV20-1, with 12 bases aligning to TRBD2. Per the germline V gene, CDR1 is DFQATT and CDR2 is SNEGSKA (reference sequence). The V segment lost 3 bases and the J segment 4 bases; nucleotides outside the gene matches: 2. This CDR3 has 14 residues. CDR3 region: CSARRLAGADTQYF. The CDR3 DNA follows: TGCAGTGCTAGGAGACTAGCGGGAGCAGATACGCAGTATTTT.